This passage covers 12 T cell receptor beta chains from one sample sequenced in a study of T-cell reconstitution after alpha-beta-depleted transplantation in children (TCRdb year 2016). The method behind the library was PCR. Sequencer: Illumina HiSeq 2500. TCR libraries were prepared with molecular barcoding, using unique molecular identifiers to normalize TCRbeta repertoire quantification. The public reads were quality trimmed at Q25 with fastp and then assembled into clones with MiXCR by TCRdb, keeping productive beta chains. Rows merge per CDR3 protein into single entries with the most common DNA and genes. This sample comprises about 370,000 distinct CDR3 sequences, around 21% of them detected only once. The leading ten clones occupy around 4% of the sample. The sample in question was PBMCs from the stem cell graft donor, obtained from the stem cell graft. The receptor source for this set is a human donor who donated a stem cell graft to a child with acute myeloid leukemia.

This clonotype has a single count. The chain carries TRBV10-3 and TRBJ2-1; 7 bases line up with TRBD2. Trimming cost V 3 bases and J 4 bases; bases outside gene matches: 12. Germline CDR1 reads ENHRY; CDR2 reads SYGVKD. The CDR3 length is 17 residues. The CDR3 protein is CAISDSGGRASYNEQFF. Here the CDR3 DNA reads TGTGCCATCAGTGACTCAGGTGGGAGGGCCTCATACAATGAGCAGTTCTTC.

This clonotype was seen a few times. This chain links TRBV20-1 with TRBJ2-7, with 11 positions matching TRBD2. This CDR3 region has 14 residues. Germline CDR1 reads DFQATT; CDR2 reads SNEGSKA (reference sequence). The junction had 8 bases not matched to a gene; V was cut back by 7 bases and J by 3 bases. DNA for the CDR3: TGCAGTGTACCGATAGCGGGAGGGGGCTACGAGCAGTACTTC. Translating gives CSVPIAGGGYEQYF.

To note about this clonotype: A much bigger clone sits one base away, suggesting this may be a read error. The V call is TRBV20-1, the J call TRBJ2-1; no firm D call. This CDR3 region has 15 residues. The V gene lost 7 bases and the J gene lost 0 bases, with 16 bases spanning the gap. Germline lookup yields CDR1 DFQATT and CDR2 SNEGSKA (reference sequence). In nucleotides, the CDR3 is TGCAGTGGCCACCTGTGGCCTCTCTCCTACAATGAGCAGTTCTTC. Translated: CSGHLWPLSYNEQFF.

The gene calls are TRBV3-1 and TRBJ1-1; D not resolved. Trimming pared 1 base from V and 6 bases from J, leaving 9 bases between. The V gene's germline CDR1 is LGHDT and CDR2 YNNKEL (reference sequence). This CDR3 comprises 13 residues. The CDR3 DNA reads as TGTGCCAGCAGCCAAGTAAGATGGGCTGAAGCTTTCTTT. Amino acid sequence: CASSQVRWAEAFF. The full variable domain, with the rest looked up from reference TRBV3-1 and TRBJ1-1, is DTAVSQTPKYLVTQMGNDKSIKCEQNLGHDTMYWYKQDSKKFLKIMFSYNNKELIINETVPNRFSPKSPDKAHLNLHINSLELGDSAVYFCASSQVRWAEAFFGQGTRLTVV.

This rearrangement joins TRBV9 to TRBJ2-1; no reliable D call. CDR3 size: 13 residues. CDR1 SGDLS and CDR2 YYNGEE come from the germline V gene. Deletions cut 4 bases from V and 7 bases from J, with 12 bases between. The CDR3 is CASSPRKRNEQFF. The CDR3 region has the DNA TGTGCCAGCAGCCCACGAAAGAGGAATGAGCAGTTCTTC.

At least ten counts were recorded for this clonotype. The V and J genes are TRBV20-1 and TRBJ2-7, with D possibly being TRBD2 (5 bases). The CDR3 is made up of 14 amino acids. With 6 bases removed from V and 0 bases from J, the gap between germline ends came to 15 bases. Germline V gene lookup returns CDR1 DFQATT and CDR2 SNEGSKA (reference sequence). The CDR3 protein is CSATRPEDSYEQYF. The CDR3 nucleotides are TGCAGTGCAACACGACCGGAGGACTCCTACGAGCAGTACTTC.

As DNA, the CDR3 is TGTGCCAGCAGCCCAAGACCAGGGGCGGCCTACGAGCAGTACTTC. Translated: CASSPRPGAAYEQYF. This rearrangement joins TRBV7-3 to TRBJ2-7; TRBD1 is a possible D gene (6 bases). The germline V and J ends were trimmed by 5 bases and 2 bases, with 16 bases remaining between them. The germline gives CDR1 SGHTA, CDR2 FQGTGA. CDR3 size: 15 residues.

The table lists this clonotype with a count of one. The chain employs TRBV27 and TRBJ1-1; a weak D match, TRBD1 (5 bases). This CDR3 is built from 13 residues. Deletions cut 5 bases from V and 7 bases from J, with 14 bases between. Germline CDR1 and CDR2: MNHEY and SMNVEV (reference sequence). The CDR3 spells CASSPSGHVEAFF. The CDR3 bases are TGTGCCAGCAGTCCCTCTGGACACGTTGAAGCTTTCTTT.

The chain joins TRBV12-3 or TRBV12-4 to TRBJ2-3, with D possibly being TRBD1 (5 bases). Trimming removed 7 bases from V and 0 bases from J, with 17 bases in between. The CDR3 runs to 16 residues. This CDR3 is CASTPIGVPSTDTQYF. CDR3 nucleotides: TGTGCCAGCACCCCAATAGGGGTGCCAAGCACAGATACGCAGTATTTT.

The table lists this clonotype with a few counts. The chain carries TRBV12-5 and TRBJ2-1; no definite D call. Trimming shortened V by 6 bases and J by 5 bases, and 11 bases separated the two germline ends. The CDR3 extends over 13 amino acids. The germline gives CDR1 LGHNT, CDR2 FRNRAP. CDR3 nucleotides: TGTGCTAGTGGACCGGACGGTGACAATGAGCAGTTCTTC. This sequence encodes CASGPDGDNEQFF.

This clonotype was counted only a few times. The chain links TRBV12-3 or TRBV12-4 to TRBJ2-7; 13 bases line up with TRBD2. J gave up 6 bases and V 5 bases, and 7 bases lay outside the gene matches. The CDR3 is 15 residues long. CDR3 sequence: CASSTPGLAGSEQYF. The CDR3 bases are TGTGCCAGCAGTACCCCGGGACTAGCGGGATCCGAGCAGTACTTC.

This clonotype showed up just a few times. This chain uses TRBV20-1 with TRBJ1-1, with D possibly matching TRBD1 (5 bases). CDR3 length: 12 amino acids. Trimming removed 6 bases from V and 11 bases from J, with 19 bases in between. Germline CDR1 reads DFQATT; CDR2 reads SNEGSKA (reference sequence). The CDR3 DNA follows: TGCAGTGCAACACCCGGGGGGGATCGGGCTTTCTTT. Translating it yields CSATPGGDRAFF.